Here is one TCR beta chain with its context. No antigen is known for it. These data come from a study of T cells in Graves' hyperthyroidism and ophthalmopathy. Study-wide points: Using 13 V-J features, a model discriminated ophthalmopathy from stable hyperthyroidism.

The germline CDR1 and CDR2 sequences are KGHSH and LQKENI. V was shortened by 2 bases and J by 0 bases, with 10 bases between the two germline ends. This CDR3 is 16 amino acids long. Authors of the study amplified TCR beta CDR3 regions from RNA transcripts. The TCR CDR3 first-round RT-PCR relied on the HTBI primer set. TCRdb analysed the multiplex PCR reads with MiXCR anew, one entry per CDR3 protein. The sample has fewer than 700,000 distinct CDR3 sequences, roughly 16% seen once. This receptor was identified in a woman aged 30 to 39 with Graves' hyperthyroidism. The chain couples TRBV18 to TRBJ1-4; unclear D gene. The sample taken for sequencing was blood. CDR3 bases: TGTGCCAGCTCACCAAAATTGGGAACAACTAATGAAAAACTGTTTTTT. It specifies CASSPKLGTTNEKLFF.